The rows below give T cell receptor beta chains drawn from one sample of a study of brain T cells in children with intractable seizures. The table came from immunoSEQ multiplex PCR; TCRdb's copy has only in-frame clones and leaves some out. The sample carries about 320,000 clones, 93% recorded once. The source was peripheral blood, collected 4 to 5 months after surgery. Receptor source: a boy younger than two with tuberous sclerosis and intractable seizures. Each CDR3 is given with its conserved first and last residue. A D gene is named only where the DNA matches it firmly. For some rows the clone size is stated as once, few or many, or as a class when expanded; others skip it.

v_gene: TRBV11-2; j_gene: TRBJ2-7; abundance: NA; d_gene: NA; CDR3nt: TGTGCCAGCAGCTTAGATATCGGGTGGGGGCTCTCCTACGAGCAGTACTTC; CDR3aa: CASSLDIGWGLSYEQYF
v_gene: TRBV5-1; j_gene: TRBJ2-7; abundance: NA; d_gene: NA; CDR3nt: TGCGCCAGCAGCTTGGTAGCAGATGCCATGGAGCAGTACTTC; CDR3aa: CASSLVADAMEQYF
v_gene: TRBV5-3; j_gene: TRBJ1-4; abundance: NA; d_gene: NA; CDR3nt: TGTGCCAGAAGCTTGGCGCAGATTAATGAAAAACTGTTTTTT; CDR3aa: CARSLAQINEKLFF
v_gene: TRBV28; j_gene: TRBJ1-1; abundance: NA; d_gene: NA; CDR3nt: TGTGCCAGCAGTTTTCTCCCTATGAACACTGAAGCTTTCTTT; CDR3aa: CASSFLPMNTEAFF
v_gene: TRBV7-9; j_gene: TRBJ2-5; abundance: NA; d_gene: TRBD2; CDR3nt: TGTGCCAGCAGCCCAGACGGCGGGAGGTACCAAGAGACCCAGTACTTC; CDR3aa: CASSPDGGRYQETQYF
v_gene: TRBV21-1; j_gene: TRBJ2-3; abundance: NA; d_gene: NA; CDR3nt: TGTGCCAGGTTCAAACCGGCTAGCGGGGAGGGAGATACGCAGTATTTT; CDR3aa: CARFKPASGEGDTQYF
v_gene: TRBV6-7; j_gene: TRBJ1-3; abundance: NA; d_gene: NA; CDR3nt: TGTGCCAGCAGTTACTCAGGCAGAGCGGTGGGAAACACCATATATTTT; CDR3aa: CASSYSGRAVGNTIYF
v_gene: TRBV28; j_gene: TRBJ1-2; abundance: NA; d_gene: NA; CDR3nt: TGTGCCAGCAGTTTAAAGGTGTCGGGCTACACCTTC; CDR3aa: CASSLKVSGYTF
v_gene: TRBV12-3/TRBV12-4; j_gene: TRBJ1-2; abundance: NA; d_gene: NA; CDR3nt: TGTGCCAGCAGCCGCGCCAGGGGTGGTGGCTACACCTTC; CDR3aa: CASSRARGGGYTF
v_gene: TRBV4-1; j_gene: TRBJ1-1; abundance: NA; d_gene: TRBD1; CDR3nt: TGCGCCAGCAGCCAAGGCCAGGGGGGCGGCACTGAAGCTTTCTTT; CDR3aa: CASSQGQGGGTEAFF
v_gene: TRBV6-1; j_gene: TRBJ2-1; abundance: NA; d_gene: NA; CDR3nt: TGTGCCAGCAGTGAATCAAGGGGGTCCGGGGCCTACAATGAGCAGTTCTTC; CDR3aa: CASSESRGSGAYNEQFF
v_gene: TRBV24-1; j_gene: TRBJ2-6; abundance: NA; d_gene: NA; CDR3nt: TGTGCCACCAGTTCCGGGACTCGAGAATTCTCTGGGGCCAACGTCCTGACTTTC; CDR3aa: CATSSGTREFSGANVLTF
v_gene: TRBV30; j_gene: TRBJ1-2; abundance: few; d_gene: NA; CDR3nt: TGTGCCTGGACCGGGATCGGCTATGGCTACACCTTC; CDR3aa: CAWTGIGYGYTF
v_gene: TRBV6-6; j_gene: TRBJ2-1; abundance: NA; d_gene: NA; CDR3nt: TGTGCCAGCAGACCCGGGCCATCCTCCTACAATGAGCAGTTCTTC; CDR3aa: CASRPGPSSYNEQFF
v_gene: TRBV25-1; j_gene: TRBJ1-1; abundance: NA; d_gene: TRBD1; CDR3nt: TGTGCCAGCAGTGCAACTCGACAGGGTGGTGTTAGTGAAGCTTTCTTT; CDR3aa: CASSATRQGGVSEAFF
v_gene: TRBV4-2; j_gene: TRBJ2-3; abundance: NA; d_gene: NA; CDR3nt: TGTGCCAGCAGCCAAGAGGCGCGAGACACAGATACGCAGTATTTT; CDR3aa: CASSQEARDTDTQYF
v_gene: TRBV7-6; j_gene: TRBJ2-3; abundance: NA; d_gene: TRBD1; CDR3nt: TGTGCCAGCAGCTTGACAGGGGGCGGCACAGATACGCAGTATTTT; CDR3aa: CASSLTGGGTDTQYF
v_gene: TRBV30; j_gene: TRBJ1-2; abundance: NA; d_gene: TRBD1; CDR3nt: TGTGCCTGGAGGGGACAGGGGGCCAACTATGGCTACACCTTC; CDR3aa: CAWRGQGANYGYTF
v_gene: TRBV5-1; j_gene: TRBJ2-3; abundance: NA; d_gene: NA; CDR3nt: TGCGCCAGCAGCTTGGGGCCGCGCGGCACAGATACGCAGTATTTT; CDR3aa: CASSLGPRGTDTQYF
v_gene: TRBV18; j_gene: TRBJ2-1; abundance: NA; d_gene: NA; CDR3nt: TGTGCCAGCTCACCACTAGGGACCGACGGATCCTACAATGAGCAGTTCTTC; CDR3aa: CASSPLGTDGSYNEQFF
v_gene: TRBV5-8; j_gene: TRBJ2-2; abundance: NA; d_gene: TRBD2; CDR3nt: TGTGCCAGCAGCCAGTGGGGACTAGCCCAGGGGGAGCTGTTTTTT; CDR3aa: CASSQWGLAQGELFF
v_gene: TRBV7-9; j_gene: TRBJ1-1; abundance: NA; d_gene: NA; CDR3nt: TGTGCCAGCAGCAATAGGGCAGGGAACACTGAAGCTTTCTTT; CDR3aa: CASSNRAGNTEAFF